This TCR beta chain came from a study of T cells in Graves' hyperthyroidism and ophthalmopathy. Study results and caveats: Most thyroid clonotypes that were expanded above 0.001 also turned up in blood.

TCR beta CDR3 regions were amplified from RNA transcripts. In the first-round RT-PCR of the TCR CDR3, the HTBI primer set was used. TCRdb analysed the multiplex PCR reads with MiXCR anew, one entry per CDR3 protein. The table includes a few hundred thousand distinct CDR3 sequences, around 42% detected once. Looked up from germline, CDR1 is SGDLS and CDR2 is YYNGEE. Trimming took 3 bases from V and 5 from J; bases not matched to a gene: 3. The CDR3 has 13 amino acids. Patients were aged 18 to 65, had disease duration under 2 months, and had newly diagnosed hyperthyroidism. About this clonotype itself: Its antigen is unidentified.

The receptor comes from a woman under 30 with Graves' hyperthyroidism. The chain uses TRBV9 and TRBJ1-2; TRBD1 agrees at 8 bases. The sample taken for sequencing was peripheral blood or thyroid tissue (not recorded which). The CDR3 DNA is TGTGCCAGCAGCGCCGACAGGGGATATGGCTACACCTTC. Encoded protein: CASSADRGYGYTF. The full variable domain, rest sourced from reference TRBV9 and TRBJ1-2, is DSGVTQTPKHLITATGQRVTLRCSPRSGDLSVYWYQQSLDQGLQFLIQYYNGEERAKGNILERFSAQQFPDLHSELNLSSLELGDSALYFCASSADRGYGYTFGSGTRLTVV.